This T cell receptor (beta chain) was found in a study of T cells in localized non-small cell lung cancer. Study conclusions and caveats: In adjacent lung, a median roughly 56 of the top 100 tumor clones were found. There was higher T cell clonality in uninvolved adjacent lung than in tumor, and it was highest there.

Only in-frame clones appear in the TCRdb table, and some are missing; sequencing was by immunoSEQ multiplex PCR. There are 72,000 or so clones in the sample; 70% to 90% occur only once, and approximately 13% lies in the top ten. The junction had 6 bases not matched to a gene; V was cut back by 2 bases and J by 4 bases. This CDR3 region has 15 residues. Germline-derived CDR1 and CDR2 are GTSNPN and SVGIG (reference sequence). A word on this clone: Its antigen remains unidentified.

The sample here was peripheral blood, taken before any cancer treatment. The chain couples TRBV30 to TRBJ1-5; 9 bases align to TRBD1. The receptor comes from a female donor older than 55 with stage I lung adenocarcinoma. In nucleotides, the CDR3 is TGTGCCTGGAGTCTCGGGGACAGGGCTAATCAGCCCCAGCATTTT. Amino acid sequence: CAWSLGDRANQPQHF.